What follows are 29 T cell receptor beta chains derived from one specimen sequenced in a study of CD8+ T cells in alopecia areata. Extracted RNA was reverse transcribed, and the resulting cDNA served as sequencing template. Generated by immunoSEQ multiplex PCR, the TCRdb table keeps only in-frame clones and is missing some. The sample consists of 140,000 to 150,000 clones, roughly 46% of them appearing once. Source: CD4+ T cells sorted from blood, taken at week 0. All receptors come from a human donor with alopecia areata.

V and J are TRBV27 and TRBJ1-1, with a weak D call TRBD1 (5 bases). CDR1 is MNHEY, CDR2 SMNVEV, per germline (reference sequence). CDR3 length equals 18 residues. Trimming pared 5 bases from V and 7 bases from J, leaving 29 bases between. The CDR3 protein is CASSLSGVLGPLGGEAFF. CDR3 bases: TGTGCCAGCAGTCTGTCGGGGGTTTTAGGACCTCTGGGCGGTGAAGCTTTCTTT.

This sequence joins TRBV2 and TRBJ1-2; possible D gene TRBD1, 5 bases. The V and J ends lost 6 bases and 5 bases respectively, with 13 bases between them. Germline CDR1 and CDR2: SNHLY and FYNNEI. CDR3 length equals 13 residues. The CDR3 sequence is CASSAAGTYGYTF. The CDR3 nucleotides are TGTGCCAGCAGCGCGGCAGGGACGTATGGCTACACCTTC.

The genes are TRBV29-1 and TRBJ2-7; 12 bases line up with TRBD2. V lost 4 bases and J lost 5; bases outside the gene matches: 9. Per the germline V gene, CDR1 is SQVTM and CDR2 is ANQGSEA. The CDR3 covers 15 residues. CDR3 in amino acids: CSVGLAGVLRDEQYF. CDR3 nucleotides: TGCAGCGTTGGACTAGCGGGAGTTCTCCGTGACGAGCAGTACTTC.

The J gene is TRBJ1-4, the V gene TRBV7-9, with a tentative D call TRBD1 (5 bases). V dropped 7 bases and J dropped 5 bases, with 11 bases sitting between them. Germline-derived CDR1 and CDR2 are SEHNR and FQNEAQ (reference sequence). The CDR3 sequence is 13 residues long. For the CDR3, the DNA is TGTGCCAGCACTTCGGAGGGGAATGAAAAACTGTTTTTT. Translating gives CASTSEGNEKLFF.

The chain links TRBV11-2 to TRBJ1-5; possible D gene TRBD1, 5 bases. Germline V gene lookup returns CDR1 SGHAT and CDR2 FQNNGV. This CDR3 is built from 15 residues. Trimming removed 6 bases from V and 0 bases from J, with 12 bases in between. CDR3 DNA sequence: TGTGCCAGCAGTCTTACGGGGGATAGCAATCAGCCCCAGCATTTT. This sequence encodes CASSLTGDSNQPQHF.

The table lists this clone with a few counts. The CDR3: CSVEASKGRAQETQYF. In nucleotides, the CDR3 is TGCAGCGTTGAAGCTTCGAAGGGTAGAGCCCAAGAGACCCAGTACTTC. The rearrangement uses TRBV29-1 and TRBJ2-5; D is uncertain. Germline values: CDR1 SQVTM, CDR2 ANQGSEA. This CDR3 is 16 amino acids long. V was trimmed by 1 base and J by 1 base, leaving 16 bases between them.

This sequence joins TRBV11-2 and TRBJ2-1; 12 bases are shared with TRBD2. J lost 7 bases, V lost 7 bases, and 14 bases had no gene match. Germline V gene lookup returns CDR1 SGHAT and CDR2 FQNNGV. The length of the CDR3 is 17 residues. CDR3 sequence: CASTKLKTSGSVNEQFF. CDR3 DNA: TGTGCCAGCACCAAGCTTAAGACTAGCGGGAGTGTGAATGAGCAGTTCTTC.

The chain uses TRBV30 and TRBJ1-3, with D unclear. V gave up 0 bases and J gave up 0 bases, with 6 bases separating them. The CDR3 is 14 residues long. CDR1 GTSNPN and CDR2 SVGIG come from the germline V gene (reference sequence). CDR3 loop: CAWSVGASGNTIYF. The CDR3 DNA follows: TGTGCCTGGAGTGTAGGCGCCTCTGGAAACACCATATATTTT.

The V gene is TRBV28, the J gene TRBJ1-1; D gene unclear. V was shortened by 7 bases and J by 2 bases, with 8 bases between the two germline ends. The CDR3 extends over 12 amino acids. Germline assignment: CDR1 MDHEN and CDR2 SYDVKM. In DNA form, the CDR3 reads TGTGCCAGCAAGTCGGCTAACACTGAAGCTTTCTTT. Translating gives CASKSANTEAFF.

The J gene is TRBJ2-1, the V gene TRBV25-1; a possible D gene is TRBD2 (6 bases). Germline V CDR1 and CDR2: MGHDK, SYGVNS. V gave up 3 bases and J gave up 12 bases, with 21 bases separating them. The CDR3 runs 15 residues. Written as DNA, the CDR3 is TGTGCCAGCAGTGAGACTAGTCCGGGTCAAAGAGGGCAGTTCTTC. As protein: CASSETSPGQRGQFF.

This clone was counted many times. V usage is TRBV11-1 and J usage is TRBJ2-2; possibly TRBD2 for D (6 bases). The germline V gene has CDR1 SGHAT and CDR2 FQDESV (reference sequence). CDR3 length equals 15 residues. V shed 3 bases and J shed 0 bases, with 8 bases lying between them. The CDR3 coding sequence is TGTGCCAGCAGCTTGGAGGGAGCGAACACCGGGGAGCTGTTTTTT. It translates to CASSLEGANTGELFF.

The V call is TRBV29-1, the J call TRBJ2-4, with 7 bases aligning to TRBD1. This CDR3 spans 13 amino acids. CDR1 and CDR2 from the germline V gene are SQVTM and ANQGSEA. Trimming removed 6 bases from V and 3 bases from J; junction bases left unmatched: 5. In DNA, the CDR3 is TGCAGCGTCGGGGACAGCGGCAAAAACATTCAGTACTTC. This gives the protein CSVGDSGKNIQYF.

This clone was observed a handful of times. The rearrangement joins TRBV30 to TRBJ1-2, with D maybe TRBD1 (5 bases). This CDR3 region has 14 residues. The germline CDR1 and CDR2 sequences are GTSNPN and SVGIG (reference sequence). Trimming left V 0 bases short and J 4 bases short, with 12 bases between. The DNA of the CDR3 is TGTGCCTGGAGTGTATTACGGGGGAGCTATGGCTACACCTTC. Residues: CAWSVLRGSYGYTF.

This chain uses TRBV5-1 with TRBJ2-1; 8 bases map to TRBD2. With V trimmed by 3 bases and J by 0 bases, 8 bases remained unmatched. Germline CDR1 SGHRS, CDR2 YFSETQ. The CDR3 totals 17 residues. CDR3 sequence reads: CASSSEGAGDSYNEQFF. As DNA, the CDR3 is TGCGCCAGCAGCTCCGAAGGAGCGGGAGACTCCTACAATGAGCAGTTCTTC.

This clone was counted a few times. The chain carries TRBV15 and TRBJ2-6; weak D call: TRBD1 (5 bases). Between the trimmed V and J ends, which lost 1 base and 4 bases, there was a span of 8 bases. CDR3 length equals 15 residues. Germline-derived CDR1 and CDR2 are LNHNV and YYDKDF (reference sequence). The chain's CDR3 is CATSRVGAGANVLTF. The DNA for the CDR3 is TGTGCCACCAGCAGAGTAGGGGCCGGGGCCAACGTCCTGACTTTC.

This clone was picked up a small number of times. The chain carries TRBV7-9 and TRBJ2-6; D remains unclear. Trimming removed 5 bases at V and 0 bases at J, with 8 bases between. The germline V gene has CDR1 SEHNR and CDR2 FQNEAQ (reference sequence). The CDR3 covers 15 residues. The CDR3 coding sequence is TGTGCCAGCAGCGCAGACGGCTCTGGGGCCAACGTCCTGACTTTC. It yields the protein CASSADGSGANVLTF.

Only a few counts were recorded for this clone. CDR3 amino acids: CASTGAVGGTEAFF. CDR3 nucleotide sequence: TGTGCCAGCACGGGGGCGGTTGGCGGCACTGAAGCTTTCTTT. The chain employs TRBV6-5 and TRBJ1-1, with D possibly being TRBD1 (6 bases). The CDR3 extends over 14 amino acids. Germline CDR1 and CDR2: MNHEY and SVGAGI. Deletions cut 7 bases from V and 4 bases from J, with 16 bases between.

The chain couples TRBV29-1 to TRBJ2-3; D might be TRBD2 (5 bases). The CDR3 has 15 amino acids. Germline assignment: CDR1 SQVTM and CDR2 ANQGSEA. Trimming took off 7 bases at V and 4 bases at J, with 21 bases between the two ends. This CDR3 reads CSAAAGGRSADTQYF. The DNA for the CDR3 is TGCAGCGCCGCCGCAGGAGGACGAAGCGCAGATACGCAGTATTTT.

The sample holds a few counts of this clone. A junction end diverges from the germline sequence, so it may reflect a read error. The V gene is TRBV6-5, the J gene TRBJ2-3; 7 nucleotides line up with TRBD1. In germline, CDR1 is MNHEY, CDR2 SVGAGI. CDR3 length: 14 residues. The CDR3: CASSYGTATDTQFF. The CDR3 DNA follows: TGTGCCAGCAGTTACGGGACAGCTACAGATACGCAGTTTTTT.

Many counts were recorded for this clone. This chain's CDR3 is CSVDFTGGSYNEQFF. The CDR3 bases are TGCAGCGTTGATTTTACAGGGGGGTCCTACAATGAGCAGTTCTTC. The genes are TRBV29-1 and TRBJ2-1, with 8 bases lining up with TRBD1. The trim removed 3 bases at V and 1 base at J, leaving 5 bases unmatched. The CDR3 totals 15 residues. Per germline, CDR1 SQVTM and CDR2 ANQGSEA.

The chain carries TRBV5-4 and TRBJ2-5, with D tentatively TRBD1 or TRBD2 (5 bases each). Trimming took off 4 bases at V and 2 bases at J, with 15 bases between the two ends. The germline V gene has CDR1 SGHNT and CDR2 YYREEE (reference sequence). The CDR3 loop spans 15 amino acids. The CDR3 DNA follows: TGTGCCAGCAGCCCCCAGGGTCGGGGTCAAGAGACCCAGTACTTC. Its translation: CASSPQGRGQETQYF.

The CDR3 coding sequence is TGTGCCAGCAGCCATCGAACCGGGACCGGGGAGCTGTTTTTT. It yields the protein CASSHRTGTGELFF. V is TRBV14 and J is TRBJ2-2, with D unresolved. Per germline, CDR1 SGHDN and CDR2 FVKESK. V gave up 3 bases and J gave up 5 bases, with 10 bases separating them. This CDR3 has 14 amino acids.

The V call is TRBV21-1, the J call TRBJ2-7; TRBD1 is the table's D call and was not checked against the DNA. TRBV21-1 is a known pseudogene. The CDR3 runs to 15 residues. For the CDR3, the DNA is TGTGCCAGCAGCAGTCGGGACAGAACATCCTACGAGCAGTACTTC. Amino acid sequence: CASSSRDRTSYEQYF.

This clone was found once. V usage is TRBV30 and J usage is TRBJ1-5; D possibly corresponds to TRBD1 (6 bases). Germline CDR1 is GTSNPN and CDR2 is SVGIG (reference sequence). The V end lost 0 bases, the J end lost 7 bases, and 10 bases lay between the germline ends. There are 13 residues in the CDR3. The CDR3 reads CAWSVGGKQPQHF. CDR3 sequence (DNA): TGTGCCTGGAGTGTAGGGGGAAAACAGCCCCAGCATTTT.

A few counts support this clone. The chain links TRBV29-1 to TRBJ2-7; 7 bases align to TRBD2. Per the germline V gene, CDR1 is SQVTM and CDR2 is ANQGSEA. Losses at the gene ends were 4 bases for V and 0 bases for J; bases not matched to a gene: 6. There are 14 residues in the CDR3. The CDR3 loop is CSVGTSRISYEQYF. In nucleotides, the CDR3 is TGCAGCGTTGGGACTAGTCGAATCTCCTACGAGCAGTACTTC.

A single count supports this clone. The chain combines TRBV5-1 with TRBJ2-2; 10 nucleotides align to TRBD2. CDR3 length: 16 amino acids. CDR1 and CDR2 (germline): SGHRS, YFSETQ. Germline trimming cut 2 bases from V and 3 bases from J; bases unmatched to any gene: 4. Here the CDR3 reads CASSFLAGGDTGELFF. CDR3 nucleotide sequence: TGCGCCAGCAGCTTCTTAGCGGGAGGCGACACCGGGGAGCTGTTTTTT.

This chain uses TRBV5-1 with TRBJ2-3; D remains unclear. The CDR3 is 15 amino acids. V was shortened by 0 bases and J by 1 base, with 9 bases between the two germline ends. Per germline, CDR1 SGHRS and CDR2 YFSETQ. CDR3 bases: TGCGCCAGCAGCTTGGCCAGAAGCGGCACAGATACGCAGTATTTT. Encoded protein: CASSLARSGTDTQYF.

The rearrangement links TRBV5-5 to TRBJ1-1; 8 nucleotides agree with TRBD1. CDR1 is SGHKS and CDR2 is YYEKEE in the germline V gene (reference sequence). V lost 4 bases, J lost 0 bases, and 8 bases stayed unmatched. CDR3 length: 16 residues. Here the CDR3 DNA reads TGTGCCAGCAGCAGAACCCCGGGACAGGTGAACACTGAAGCTTTCTTT. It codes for CASSRTPGQVNTEAFF.

This CDR3 is CAWSVGGSRGGPQHF. The CDR3 DNA sequence: TGTGCCTGGAGTGTAGGGGGCAGCCGAGGGGGCCCCCAGCATTTT. This chain connects TRBV30 to TRBJ1-5, with 7 nucleotides matching TRBD1. Germline assignment: CDR1 GTSNPN and CDR2 SVGIG (reference sequence). This CDR3 region has 15 residues. The trim removed 0 bases at V and 10 bases at J, leaving 12 bases unmatched.